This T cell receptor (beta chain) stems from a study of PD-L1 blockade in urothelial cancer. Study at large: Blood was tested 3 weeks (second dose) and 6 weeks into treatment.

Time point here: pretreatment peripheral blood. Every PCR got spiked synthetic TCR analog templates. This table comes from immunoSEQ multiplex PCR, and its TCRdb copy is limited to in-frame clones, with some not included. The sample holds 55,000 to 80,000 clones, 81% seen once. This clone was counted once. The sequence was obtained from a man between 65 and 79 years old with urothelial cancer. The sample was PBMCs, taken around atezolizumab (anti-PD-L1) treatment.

Here the CDR3 DNA reads TGCAGCGTTGATCGGGTGCGCGCTGAAGCTTTCTTT. Amino acids: CSVDRVRAEAFF. V usage is TRBV29-1 and J usage is TRBJ1-1, with D unresolved. CDR3 length: 12 amino acids. Germline V gene sequence: CDR1 SQVTM, CDR2 ANQGSEA. The V end lost 3 bases, the J end lost 6 bases, and 11 bases lay between the germline ends.